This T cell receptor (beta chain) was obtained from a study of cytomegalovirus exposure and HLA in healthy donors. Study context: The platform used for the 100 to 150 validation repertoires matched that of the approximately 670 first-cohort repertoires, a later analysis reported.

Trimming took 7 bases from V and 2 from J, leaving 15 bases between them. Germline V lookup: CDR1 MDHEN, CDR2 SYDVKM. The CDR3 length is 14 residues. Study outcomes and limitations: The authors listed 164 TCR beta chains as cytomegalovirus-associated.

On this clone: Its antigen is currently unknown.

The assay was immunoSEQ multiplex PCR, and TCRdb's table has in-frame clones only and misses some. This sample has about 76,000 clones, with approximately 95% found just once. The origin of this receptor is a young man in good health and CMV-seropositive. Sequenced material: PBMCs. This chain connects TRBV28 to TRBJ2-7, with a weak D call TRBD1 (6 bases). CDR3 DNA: TGTGCCAGCATCCGGGACATGGTTACCTACGAGCAGTACTTC. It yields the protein CASIRDMVTYEQYF.